This TCR beta chain was documented in a study of PD-L1 blockade in urothelial cancer. Study-level background: Previous chemotherapy exposure amounted to 0 to 3 regimens for patients.

What went into each PCR as a spike was synthetic TCR analog templates. The method was immunoSEQ multiplex PCR; TCRdb's version includes in-frame clones alone and lacks a portion of them. The sample shows 50,000 or so clones, about 82% of them seen only once. The germline V gene has CDR1 ENHRY and CDR2 SYGVKD. Trimming took 2 bases from V and 6 from J; bases not matched to a gene: 5. This CDR3 spans 15 amino acids. Time point specified: pretreatment peripheral blood. The sequence came from a man between 60 and 75 years old with urothelial cancer. The material sequenced was PBMCs, taken around atezolizumab (anti-PD-L1) treatment. The chain has TRBV10-3 and TRBJ2-2; the match to TRBD2 covers 8 bases. Written as DNA, the CDR3 is TGTGCCATCAGTGAGGGACGGGGGGGTTCCGGGGAGCTGTTTTTT. Translating gives CAISEGRGGSGELFF.